This T cell receptor (beta chain) was captured in a study of T cell repertoires in cytomegalovirus infection (dated 2019 in TCRdb). With regard to the full study: Peptide stimulations targeted recently identified HLA-C-restricted CMV epitopes, whose presentation resists viral immunomodulation, together with well-studied HLA-B-restricted epitopes. Donor HLA type was relevant to the analysis, because carriage of CMV infection together with the matching HLA type was indicated by public TCR beta signatures. Findings and caveats that apply to the study as a whole: In both this cohort and an independent cohort of 352 donors, the cumulative frequency of public TCR beta family members distinguished carriers of CMV infection plus the relevant HLA type. In the ex vivo response, HLA-C-restricted CMV-specific TCR beta clonotypes were dominant, and in two of eight donors the single most frequent clonotype came from this HLA-C-restricted group.

The table lists this clonotype with a few counts. Its recognized antigen is unknown. There are no base qualities to consult, and no much larger clone falls within one base. The sample's treatment or condition label, in plain terms: in vitro stimulation with specific CMV peptide epitopes to enrich CMV-specific T cells. These reads were obtained on an Illumina HiSeq 1500. Starting from the raw public reads, TCRdb applied fastp trimming at Q25, assembled clones with MiXCR and retained in-frame beta chains. Each entry merges the rows of one CDR3 protein and shows their most common DNA and genes. In all, the sample holds some 350,000 distinct CDR3 sequences, and around a third of those were seen once. About 13% of the sample goes to the ten largest clones. In the germline V gene, CDR1 corresponds to SGHTA and CDR2 to FQGNSA. Compared with germline, V lacks 5 bases and J lacks 0 bases; bases without a gene match: 10. The CDR3 spans 17 residues, from the cysteine through the phenylalanine. The read is trimmed to its CDR3 DNA, 51 bases read in frame from base 1.

This receptor was obtained from a human donor in good health (CMV status not recorded). Some clones in this sample may be carry-over from other donors' samples. Sequences were derived from cultured PBMCs, sampled from culture after CMV antigen stimulation. The chain joins TRBV7-2 to TRBJ1-3; the central 7 bases match TRBD1. CDR3 protein: CASSRDSPGSSGNTIYF. The DNA reads TGTGCCAGCAGCCGGGACAGCCCGGGTAGCTCTGGAAACACCATATATTTT.